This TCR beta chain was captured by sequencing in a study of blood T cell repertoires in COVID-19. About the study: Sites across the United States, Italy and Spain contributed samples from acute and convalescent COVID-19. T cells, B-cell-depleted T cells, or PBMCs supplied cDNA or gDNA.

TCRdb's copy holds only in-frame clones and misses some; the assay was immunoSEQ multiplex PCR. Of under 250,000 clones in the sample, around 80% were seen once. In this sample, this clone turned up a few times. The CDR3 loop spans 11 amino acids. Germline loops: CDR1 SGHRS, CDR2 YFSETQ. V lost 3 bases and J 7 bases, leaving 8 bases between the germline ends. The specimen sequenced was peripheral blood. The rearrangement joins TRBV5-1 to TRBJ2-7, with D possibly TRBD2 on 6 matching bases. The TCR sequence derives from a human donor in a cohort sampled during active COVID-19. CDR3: CASSYAGEQYF. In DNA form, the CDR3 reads TGCGCCAGCAGCTACGCGGGGGAGCAGTACTTC. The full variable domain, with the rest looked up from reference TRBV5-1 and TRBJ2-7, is KAGVTQTPRYLIKTRGQQVTLSCSPISGHRSVSWYQQTPGQGLQFLFEYFSETQRNKGNFPGRFSGRQFSNSRSEMNVSTLELGDSALYLCASSYAGEQYFGPGTRLTVT.